In this sample, the clone carrying this T cell receptor beta chain turned up a few times. The target antigen is unknown. The CDR3 length is 17 residues. V lost 4 bases and J lost 6; bases outside the gene matches: 12. Per the germline V gene, CDR1 is MDHEN and CDR2 is SYDVKM. The source of the sample is a study of cytomegalovirus exposure and HLA in healthy donors. Study observations and caveats: Sequencing likely produced, as an artifact, a cluster of highly shared sequence variants.

Both 60 Vbeta primers and 13 Jbeta primers went into the PCR. Using immunoSEQ multiplex PCR, the repertoire was profiled, and TCRdb retains in-frame clones only, with some absent. The data contain roughly 98,000 clones, 65% to 85% of them singletons. Sequences were obtained from PBMCs. The chain has TRBV28 and TRBJ1-4, with TRBD1 matching 9 bases. The TCR originated in a woman aged 70-85 years in good health and CMV-seropositive. Here the CDR3 reads CASSSGGGTGQYEKLFF. In DNA form, the CDR3 reads TGTGCCAGCAGTTCCGGTGGCGGGACAGGGCAGTATGAAAAACTGTTTTTT.